Presented here are 12 T cell receptor beta chains from one specimen sequenced in a study of human T cells and chemical hapten exposure. From the RACE reads, TCRdb called clonotypes with MiXCR, one entry per CDR3 protein. The data hold approximately 100,000 distinct CDR3 sequences, with 9.6% observed a single time. Specified time point: pre-sensitization, week 0. Stated treatment: therapeutic diphenylcyclopropenone sensitization with weekly scalp DPC. Sequencing was performed on whole blood, taken in connection with sensitization to the hapten diphenylcyclopropenone (DPC). The receptors were gathered from a woman between 40 and 50 years old with alopecia areata. Some clones in this sample may be carry-over from other donors' samples.

The chain has TRBV28 and TRBJ2-1; 8 nucleotides line up with TRBD1. The V gene's germline CDR1 is MDHEN and CDR2 SYDVKM. Trimming at V came to 7 bases and at J to 15 bases, leaving 8 bases not matched to a gene. The CDR3 length is 11 residues. CDR3 region: CASTRGQEGFF. The CDR3 DNA reads TGTGCCAGCACTAGGGGACAGGAGGGGTTCTTC.

Ten or more counts support this clonotype. In DNA form, the CDR3 reads TGTGCCAGCAGTTACTCCGAGACAGGGGGTTCCTACAATGAGCAGTTCTTC. Its protein product is CASSYSETGGSYNEQFF. The chain links TRBV6-2 or TRBV6-3 to TRBJ2-1; 9 bases are a match to TRBD1. V dropped 0 bases and J dropped 1; count of bases not matched to a gene: 4. The CDR3 consists of 17 residues. The germline V gene encodes CDR1 MNHEY and CDR2 SVGEGT.

The sample holds a few counts of this clonotype. The CDR3 nucleotides are TGTGCCAGCATTGGGGTCAGCGGGGGGACCTCCTACGAGCAGTACTTC. Translation gives CASIGVSGGTSYEQYF. The rearrangement uses TRBV3-1 and TRBJ2-7; 9 nucleotides align to TRBD2. J was trimmed by 0 bases and V by 7 bases; bases with no gene match: 10. The CDR3 has 16 residues. Looked up from germline, CDR1 is LGHDT and CDR2 is YNNKEL (reference sequence).

This clonotype was counted a few times. The rearrangement uses TRBV10-3 and TRBJ2-3; a possible D gene is TRBD1 (7 bases). V was trimmed by 2 bases and J by 2 bases, leaving 14 bases between them. The CDR3 loop spans 16 amino acids. Germline V gene data show CDR1 as ENHRY and CDR2 as SYGVKD. CDR3 region: CAISETGERATDTQYF. The CDR3 DNA reads as TGTGCCATCAGTGAGACAGGGGAGCGGGCCACAGATACGCAGTATTTT.

V gene TRBV6-2 or TRBV6-3 combines with J gene TRBJ2-7, with TRBD1 as a possible D gene (6 bases). CDR3 length: 13 residues. Trimming pared 8 bases from V and 3 bases from J, leaving 14 bases between. Germline-derived CDR1 and CDR2 are MNHEY and SVGEGT. CDR3 in amino acids: CASGRDTFYEQYF. The CDR3, as DNA: TGTGCCAGCGGCCGGGACACCTTCTACGAGCAGTACTTC.

This clonotype was seen ten or more times. This rearrangement joins TRBV19 to TRBJ1-2; D remains ambiguous. The germline V gene encodes CDR1 LNHDA and CDR2 SQIVND (reference sequence). Between the trimmed V and J ends, which lost 4 bases and 0 bases, there was a span of 6 bases. CDR3 length: 13 amino acids. The CDR3 coding sequence is TGTGCCAGTAGTACTGACACTAACTATGGCTACACCTTC. It is translated as CASSTDTNYGYTF.

The chain has TRBV6-2 or TRBV6-3 and TRBJ1-1; possibly TRBD1 for D (6 bases). This CDR3 is built from 16 residues. V was cut by 7 bases and J by 4 bases, with 22 bases left in between. Germline CDR1 reads MNHEY; CDR2 reads SVGEGT. CDR3 sequence reads: CASKSGQAGSGTEAFF. The CDR3 nucleotides are TGTGCCAGCAAGTCGGGACAAGCCGGGAGCGGCACTGAAGCTTTCTTT.

This clonotype showed up many times. V gene TRBV7-2 combines with J gene TRBJ1-2; tentatively, D is TRBD1 (5 bases). Trimming left V 1 base short and J 7 bases short, with 13 bases between. There are 14 residues in the CDR3. In germline, CDR1 is SGHTA, CDR2 FQGNSA. CDR3 protein: CASSLDSGKAGYTF. CDR3 DNA: TGTGCCAGCAGCTTAGACTCAGGGAAGGCTGGCTACACCTTC.

The CDR3 nucleotides read TGTGCCAGCAGTCCCACCTCCCGGGCAGGGAGTTCAGTCGGCACAGATACGCAGTATTTT. Protein product: CASSPTSRAGSSVGTDTQYF. The rearrangement uses TRBV6-1 and TRBJ2-3; D could derive from TRBD1 or TRBD2 (5 bases each). Germline V gene lookup returns CDR1 MNHNS and CDR2 SASEGT. The CDR3 extends over 20 amino acids. V was clipped by 5 bases and J by 1 base, with 28 bases between them.

This clonotype was counted ten times or more. V and J are TRBV6-5 and TRBJ1-1; weak D call: TRBD1 (5 bases). Trimming left V 6 bases short and J 1 base short, with 12 bases between. There are 14 residues in the CDR3. Germline loops: CDR1 MNHEY, CDR2 SVGAGI. CDR3 residues: CASSSDIWNTEAFF. CDR3 in DNA: TGTGCCAGCAGCTCGGACATATGGAACACTGAAGCTTTCTTT.

This clonotype was picked up many times. The rearrangement uses TRBV18 and TRBJ1-5; a possible D gene is TRBD1 (5 bases). V dropped 3 bases and J dropped 7 bases, with 10 bases sitting between them. Germline V gene sequence: CDR1 KGHSH, CDR2 LQKENI. This CDR3 contains 13 residues. The DNA for the CDR3 is TGTGCCAGCTCACCCCTTAGGGGACAGCCCCAGCATTTT. Its protein is CASSPLRGQPQHF.

This clonotype was seen at least ten times. J is TRBJ1-1 and V is TRBV5-1, with 7 bases matching TRBD1. This CDR3 is 12 amino acids long. The junction had 5 bases not matched to a gene; V was cut back by 4 bases and J by 8 bases. Germline V gene lookup returns CDR1 SGHRS and CDR2 YFSETQ. The CDR3 DNA reads as TGCGCCAGCAGCGGGGGACAGACCGAAGCTTTCTTT. It encodes CASSGGQTEAFF.